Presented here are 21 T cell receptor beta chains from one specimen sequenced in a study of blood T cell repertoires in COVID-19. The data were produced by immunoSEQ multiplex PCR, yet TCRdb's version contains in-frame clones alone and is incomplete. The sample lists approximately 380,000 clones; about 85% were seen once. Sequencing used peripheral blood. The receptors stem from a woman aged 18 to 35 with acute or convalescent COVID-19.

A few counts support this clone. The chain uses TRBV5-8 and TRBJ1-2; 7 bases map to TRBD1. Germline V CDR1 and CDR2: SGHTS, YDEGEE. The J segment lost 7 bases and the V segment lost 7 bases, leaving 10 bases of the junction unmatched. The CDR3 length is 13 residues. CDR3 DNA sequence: TGTGCCAGCCAAGGGGGCGGTTTTCTTGGCTACACCTTC. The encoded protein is CASQGGGFLGYTF.

This CDR3 is CASSAGALSYEQYF. DNA for the CDR3: TGTGCCAGCAGCGCAGGGGCCCTCAGCTACGAGCAGTACTTC. This chain uses TRBV9 with TRBJ2-7; weak D call: TRBD1 (6 bases). The CDR3 length is 14 residues. The ends were cut back, 3 bases at V and 3 bases at J, with 13 bases in the middle. From germline, CDR1 is SGDLS and CDR2 YYNGEE. The full variable domain, in which reference TRBV9 and TRBJ2-7 provide the parts outside the CDR3, is DSGVTQTPKHLITATGQRVTLRCSPRSGDLSVYWYQQSLDQGLQFLIQYYNGEERAKGNILERFSAQQFPDLHSELNLSSLELGDSALYFCASSAGALSYEQYFGPGTRLTVT.

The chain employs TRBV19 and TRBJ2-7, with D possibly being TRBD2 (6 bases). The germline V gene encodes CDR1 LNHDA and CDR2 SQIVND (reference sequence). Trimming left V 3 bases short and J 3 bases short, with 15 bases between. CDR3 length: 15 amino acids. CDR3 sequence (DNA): TGTGCCAGTAGTATCCCCGGGGGATTACTCTACGAGCAGTACTTC. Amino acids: CASSIPGGLLYEQYF. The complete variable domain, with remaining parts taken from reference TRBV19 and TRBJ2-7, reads DGGITQSPKYLFRKEGQNVTLSCEQNLNHDAMYWYRQDPGQGLRLIYYSQIVNDFQKGDIAEGYSVSREKKESFPLTVTSAQKNPTAFYLCASSIPGGLLYEQYFGPGTRLTVT.

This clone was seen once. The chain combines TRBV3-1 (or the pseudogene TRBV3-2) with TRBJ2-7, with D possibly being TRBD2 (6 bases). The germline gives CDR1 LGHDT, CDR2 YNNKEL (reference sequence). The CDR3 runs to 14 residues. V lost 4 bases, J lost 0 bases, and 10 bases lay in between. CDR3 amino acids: CASSPPGGSYEQYF. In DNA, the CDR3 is TGTGCCAGCAGCCCCCCCGGGGGCTCCTACGAGCAGTACTTC.

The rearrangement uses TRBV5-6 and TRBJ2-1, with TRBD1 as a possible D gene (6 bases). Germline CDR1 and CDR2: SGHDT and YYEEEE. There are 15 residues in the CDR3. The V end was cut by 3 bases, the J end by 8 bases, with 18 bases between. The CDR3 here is CASSWGLTPQDEQFF. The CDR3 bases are TGTGCCAGCAGCTGGGGGCTGACCCCACAGGATGAGCAGTTCTTC.

CDR3 nucleotides: TGTGCCAGCCGTACAGGGGGTTGGCTACAAGAGACCCAGTACTTC. Its translation is CASRTGGWLQETQYF. This sequence joins TRBV28 and TRBJ2-5; 8 bases are a match to TRBD1. The germline V gene has CDR1 MDHEN and CDR2 SYDVKM. The V segment lost 8 bases and the J segment 2 bases; nucleotides outside the gene matches: 10. The CDR3 consists of 15 residues.

The CDR3 DNA reads TGTGCCAGCAGTACGCGGGGCCCCTACGAGCAGTACTTC. The encoded protein is CASSTRGPYEQYF. The V and J genes are TRBV6-5 and TRBJ2-7, with D perhaps TRBD2 (6 bases). Trimming pared 5 bases from V and 2 bases from J, leaving 10 bases between. This CDR3 is 13 amino acids long. Germline V gene data show CDR1 as MNHEY and CDR2 as SVGAGI.

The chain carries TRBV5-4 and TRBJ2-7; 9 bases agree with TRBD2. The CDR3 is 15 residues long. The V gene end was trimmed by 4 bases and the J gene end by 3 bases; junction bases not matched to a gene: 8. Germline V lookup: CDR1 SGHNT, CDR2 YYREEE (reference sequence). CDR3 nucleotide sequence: TGTGCCAGCAGCGGCGCGACTAGCGGTCACTACGAGCAGTACTTC. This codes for CASSGATSGHYEQYF.

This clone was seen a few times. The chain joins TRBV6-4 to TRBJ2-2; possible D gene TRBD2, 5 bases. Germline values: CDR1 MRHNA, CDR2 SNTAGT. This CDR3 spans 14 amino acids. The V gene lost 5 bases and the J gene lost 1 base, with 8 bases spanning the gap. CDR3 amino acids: CASSMEENTGELFF. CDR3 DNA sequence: TGTGCCAGCAGTATGGAGGAGAACACCGGGGAGCTGTTTTTT.

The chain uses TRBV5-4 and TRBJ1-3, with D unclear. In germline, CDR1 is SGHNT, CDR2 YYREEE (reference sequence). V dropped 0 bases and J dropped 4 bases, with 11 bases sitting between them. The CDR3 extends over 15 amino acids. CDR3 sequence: CASSLGGGSGNTIYF. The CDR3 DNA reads TGTGCCAGCAGCTTGGGTGGAGGGAGCGGAAACACCATATATTTT.

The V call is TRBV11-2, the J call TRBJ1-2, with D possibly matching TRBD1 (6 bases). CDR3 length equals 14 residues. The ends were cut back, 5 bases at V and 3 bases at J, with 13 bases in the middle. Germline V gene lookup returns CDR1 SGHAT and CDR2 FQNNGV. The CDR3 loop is CASSPVSGDYGYTF. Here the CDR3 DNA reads TGTGCCAGCAGCCCGGTATCAGGGGACTATGGCTACACCTTC.

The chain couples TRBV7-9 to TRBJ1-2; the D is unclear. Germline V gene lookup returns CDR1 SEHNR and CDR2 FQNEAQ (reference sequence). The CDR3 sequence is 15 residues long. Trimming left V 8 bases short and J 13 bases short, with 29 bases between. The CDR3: CASEGETGPLRSATF. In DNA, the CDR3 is TGTGCCAGCGAGGGTGAAACCGGGCCCCTCAGAAGTGCCACCTTC.

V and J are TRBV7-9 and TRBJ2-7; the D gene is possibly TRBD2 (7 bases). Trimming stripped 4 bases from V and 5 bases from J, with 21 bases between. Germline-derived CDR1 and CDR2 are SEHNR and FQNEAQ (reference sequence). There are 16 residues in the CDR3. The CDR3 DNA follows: TGTGCCAGCAGCTCCCCTAAGGGGGGGGCAATCAACGAGCAGTACTTC. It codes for CASSSPKGGAINEQYF.

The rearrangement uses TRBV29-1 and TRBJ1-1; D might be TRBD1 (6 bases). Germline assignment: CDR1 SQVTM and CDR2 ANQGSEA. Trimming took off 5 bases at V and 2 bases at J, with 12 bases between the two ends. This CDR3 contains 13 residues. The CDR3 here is CSVLGQTNTEAFF. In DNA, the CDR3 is TGCAGCGTTCTCGGACAGACAAACACTGAAGCTTTCTTT.

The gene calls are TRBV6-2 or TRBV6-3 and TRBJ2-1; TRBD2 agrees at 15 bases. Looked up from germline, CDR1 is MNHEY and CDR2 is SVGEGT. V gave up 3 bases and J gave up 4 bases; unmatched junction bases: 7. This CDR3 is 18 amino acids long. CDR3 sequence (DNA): TGTGCCAGCAGTTATCCCGGACTAGCGGGGGGGGTTTACAATGAGCAGTTCTTC. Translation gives CASSYPGLAGGVYNEQFF.

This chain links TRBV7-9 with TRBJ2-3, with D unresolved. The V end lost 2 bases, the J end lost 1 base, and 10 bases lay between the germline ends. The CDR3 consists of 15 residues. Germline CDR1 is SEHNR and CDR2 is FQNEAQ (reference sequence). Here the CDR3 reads CASSLSNRGTDTQYF. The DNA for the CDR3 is TGTGCCAGCAGCTTATCAAATCGCGGCACAGATACGCAGTATTTT. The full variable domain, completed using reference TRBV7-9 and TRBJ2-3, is DTGVSQNPRHKITKRGQNVTFRCDPISEHNRLYWYRQTLGQGPEFLTYFQNEAQLEKSRLLSDRFSAERPKGSFSTLEIQRTEQGDSAMYLCASSLSNRGTDTQYFGPGTRLTVL.

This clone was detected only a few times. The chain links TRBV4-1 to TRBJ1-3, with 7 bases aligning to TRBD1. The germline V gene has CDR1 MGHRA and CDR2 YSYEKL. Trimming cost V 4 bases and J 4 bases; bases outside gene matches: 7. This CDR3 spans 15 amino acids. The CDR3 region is CASSLTGTEGNTIYF. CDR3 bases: TGCGCCAGCAGCCTGACCGGGACAGAAGGAAACACCATATATTTT.

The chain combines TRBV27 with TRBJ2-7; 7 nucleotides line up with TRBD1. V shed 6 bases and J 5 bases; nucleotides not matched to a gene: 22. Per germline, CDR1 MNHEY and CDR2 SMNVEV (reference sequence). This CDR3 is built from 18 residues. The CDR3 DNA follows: TGTGCCAGCAGCCCCTTTAAGGGGGCCGTAGGGTGGATCCACGAGCAGTACTTC. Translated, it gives CASSPFKGAVGWIHEQYF.

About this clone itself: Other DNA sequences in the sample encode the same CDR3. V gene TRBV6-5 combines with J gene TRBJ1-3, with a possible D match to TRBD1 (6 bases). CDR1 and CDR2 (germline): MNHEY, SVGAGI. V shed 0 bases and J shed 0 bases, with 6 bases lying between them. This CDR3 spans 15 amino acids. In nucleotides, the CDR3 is TGTGCCAGCAGTTACTCGGGGGCCTCTGGAAACACCATATATTTT. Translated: CASSYSGASGNTIYF.

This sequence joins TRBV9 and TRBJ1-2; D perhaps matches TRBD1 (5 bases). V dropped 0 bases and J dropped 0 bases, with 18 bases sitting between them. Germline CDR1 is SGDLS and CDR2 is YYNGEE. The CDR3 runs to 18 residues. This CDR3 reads CASSVEGHSFLPNYGYTF. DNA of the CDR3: TGTGCCAGCAGCGTAGAGGGGCACAGCTTCTTGCCTAACTATGGCTACACCTTC.

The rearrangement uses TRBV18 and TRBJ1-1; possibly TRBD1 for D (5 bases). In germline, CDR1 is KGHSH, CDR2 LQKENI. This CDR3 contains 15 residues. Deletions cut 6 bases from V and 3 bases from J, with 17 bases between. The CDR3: CASSPETVSYTEAFF. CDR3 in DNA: TGTGCCAGCTCCCCGGAGACAGTTTCCTACACTGAAGCTTTCTTT.